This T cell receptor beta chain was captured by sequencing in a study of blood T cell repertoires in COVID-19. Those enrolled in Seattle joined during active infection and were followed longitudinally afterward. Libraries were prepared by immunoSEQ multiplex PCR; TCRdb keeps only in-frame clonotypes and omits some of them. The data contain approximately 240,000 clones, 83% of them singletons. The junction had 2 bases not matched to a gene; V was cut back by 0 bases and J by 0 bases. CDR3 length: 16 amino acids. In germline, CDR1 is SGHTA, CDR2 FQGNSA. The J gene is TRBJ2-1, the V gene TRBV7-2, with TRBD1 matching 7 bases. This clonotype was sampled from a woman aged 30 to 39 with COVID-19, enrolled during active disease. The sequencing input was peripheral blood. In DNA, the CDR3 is TGTGCCAGCAGCTTAGCCGGGACAGCCTCCTACAATGAGCAGTTCTTC. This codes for CASSLAGTASYNEQFF.